The 2 T cell receptor beta chains reported below all come from one sample, sequenced in a study of OX40 agonist ivuxolimab in advanced cancers. Sequencing used immunoSEQ multiplex PCR; TCRdb keeps in-frame clones, though not all of them. The sample lists approximately 99,000 clones, approximately 87% occurring once. Specimen: CD4+ or CD8+ T cells sorted from blood, collected in a trial of the OX40 agonist ivuxolimab. The source is an adult with an advanced solid tumor such as melanoma, head and neck, liver or kidney cancer.

The chain couples TRBV7-9 to TRBJ1-3; no definite D call. Germline CDR1 and CDR2: SEHNR and FQNEAQ (reference sequence). The V and J ends lost 3 bases and 0 bases respectively, with 6 bases between them. The CDR3 covers 14 residues. The CDR3 region has the DNA TGTGCCAGCAGCTTGAAGAGCTCTGGAAACACCATATATTTT. This gives the protein CASSLKSSGNTIYF.

This chain connects TRBV2 to TRBJ1-2; TRBD1 is a possible D gene (6 bases). Germline CDR1 SNHLY, CDR2 FYNNEI. Trimming cost V 0 bases and J 7 bases, with 15 bases left between them. CDR3 length: 15 residues. DNA for the CDR3: TGTGCCAGCAGTGAAGCGCTCTGGACAGCTTTTGGCTACACCTTC. Translated, it gives CASSEALWTAFGYTF.